This T cell receptor beta chain comes out of a study of cytomegalovirus exposure and HLA in healthy donors. The study, taken as a whole, reports: The tendency of first-cohort TCR clusters to co-occur in the 100 to 150 validation repertoires was identified by a subsequent analysis. Cytomegalovirus association was assigned to approximately 180 TCR beta chains.

Libraries were prepared by immunoSEQ multiplex PCR; TCRdb keeps only in-frame clonotypes and omits some of them. The sample has roughly 230,000 clones; about nine tenths are singletons. Of note for this clone: The antigen is unknown.

The sequence came from a woman in her 30s in good health and CMV-seronegative. The sample consisted of PBMCs.

The CDR3 DNA reads as TGTGCCAGCAGCCGAGGGGGACAGGGGCGCGCCTATGGCTACACCTTC. Amino acids: CASSRGGQGRAYGYTF. This chain connects TRBV7-9 to TRBJ1-2; 10 bases match TRBD1. The CDR3 spans 16 residues. Trimming removed 5 bases from V and 4 bases from J; junction bases left unmatched: 10. Looked up from germline, CDR1 is SEHNR and CDR2 is FQNEAQ (reference sequence).